Included here is one TCR beta chain sequence, with context. This sample is drawn from a study of shared clonotypes between healthy human individuals. Study-wide context: Those who served as donors were a couple of women and a few men between the ages of 18 and 49. The plates for each donor numbered three CD4 naive, three CD4 memory, two CD8 naive and one CD8 memory.

Division of CD4+ cells produced a CD45RA+ naive subset and a CD45RA-negative memory subset. The deep-level immunoSEQ assay was used. The method was immunoSEQ multiplex PCR; TCRdb's version includes in-frame clones alone and lacks a portion of them. The sample lists around 2.5 million clones; approximately 93% were seen once. Germline loops: CDR1 LNHDA, CDR2 SQIVND (reference sequence). The CDR3 consists of 14 residues. The TCR was taken from a young man in good health. Some clones in this sample may be carry-over from other donors' samples. Sequenced sample: naive CD4+ T cells from PBMCs. Subset reported: CD45RA+ positively selected. The chain uses TRBV19 and TRBJ2-5; TRBD1 agrees at 8 bases. With the DNA end fitting TRBJ2-7 better, the J assignment may be wrong. DNA for the CDR3: TGTGCCAGTAGTATAGCAGGGGGCTTAGGCGAGCAGTACTTC. Its translation: CASSIAGGLGEQYF.